The rows below give T cell receptor beta chains drawn from one sample of a study of patients and donors after allogeneic stem cell transplantation. TCRdb re-called the RT-PCR reads with MiXCR, one entry per CDR3 protein. The repertoire holds fewer than 250,000 distinct CDR3 sequences, 13% to 15% seen once, with approximately 10% in the top ten. Sequencing was performed on blood, either unsorted or a sorted T cell fraction (not recorded which). These receptors all stem from a human donor who was either an allogeneic HSCT recipient or a stem cell or donor lymphocyte infusion donor (not recorded which). It is not recorded whose cells these are; they may come from a transplant donor. Both conserved end residues are part of each CDR3. Each record gives: clone size, J gene, V gene, D gene, CDR3 DNA, CDR3 protein. The D gene is left open where the match is weak. Size is omitted from some rows. Given values are once, few, many or a class for expanded clones.

>few|TRBJ2-5|TRBV20-1|NA
TGCAGTGCTAGAGACCCGACGCCCCGACAGGAGACCCAGTACTTC
CSARDPTPRQETQYF
>NA|TRBJ2-5|TRBV7-9|NA
TGTGCCAGCAGGTCTCTGAGAGGGCAAGAGACCCAGTACTTC
CASRSLRGQETQYF
>NA|TRBJ2-1|TRBV7-2|TRBD1
TGTGCCAGCGCAACAGGGGGTTCCTACAATGAGCAGTTCTTC
CASATGGSYNEQFF
>NA|TRBJ2-1|TRBV5-1|NA
TGCGCCAGCAGCTTGGCCTCGTACAATGAGCAGTTCTTC
CASSLASYNEQFF
>NA|TRBJ1-2|TRBV6-6|TRBD1
TGTGCCAGCAGGAGGGACAGGGTTTACGGCTACACCTTC
CASRRDRVYGYTF
>few|TRBJ1-2|TRBV6-5|NA
TGTGCCAGCAGTTACTCGATTTTGCAGGAGGCGAGTGGCTACACCTTC
CASSYSILQEASGYTF
>many|TRBJ1-6|TRBV5-6|NA
TGTGCCAGCAGCCCCCAACGGGGGGGGAATTCACCCCTCCACTTT
CASSPQRGGNSPLHF
>few|TRBJ2-1|TRBV6-1|TRBD2
TGTGCCAGCAGAAGACCTAGCGGGGCCTACAATGAGCAGTTCTTC
CASRRPSGAYNEQFF
>few|TRBJ1-2|TRBV5-6|TRBD1
TGTGCCAGCAGCTTGGGGGTCAGGGGGATCGGCTACACCTTC
CASSLGVRGIGYTF
>few|TRBJ2-3|TRBV12-5|TRBD1
TGTGCTAGTGGTCGGACAGGGGGAATTACAGATACGCAGTATTTT
CASGRTGGITDTQYF
>NA|TRBJ1-2|TRBV5-1|NA
TGCGCCAGCAGCGACGGCAGATCTAACTATGGCTACACCTTC
CASSDGRSNYGYTF
>NA|TRBJ1-1|TRBV27|NA
TGTGCCAGCAGTCCTGGACCGGGAAGAGCCACTGAAGCTTTCTTT
CASSPGPGRATEAFF
>NA|TRBJ2-3|TRBV25-1|TRBD2
TGTGCCAGCAGTGATACCAGCGGGACCTACCCCCCGACAGATACGCAGTATTTT
CASSDTSGTYPPTDTQYF
>NA|TRBJ1-5|TRBV6-1|TRBD1
TGTGCCAGCAGGGGACAGGGGGCCAATCAGCCCCAGCATTTT
CASRGQGANQPQHF
>few|TRBJ1-2|TRBV12-3/TRBV12-4|NA
TGTGCCAGCAGTTTTCCTTCTAACTATGGCTACACCTTC
CASSFPSNYGYTF
>many|TRBJ2-5|TRBV20-1|NA
TGCAGTGCCCAGGCCGGGGCCGGGGACCTGACCCAGTACTTC
CSAQAGAGDLTQYF
>many|TRBJ1-2|TRBV6-1|NA
TGTGCCAGCAGTGAAGGCTCCCGGTGGGCAAAGTCCTATGGCTACACCTTC
CASSEGSRWAKSYGYTF
>NA|TRBJ1-2|TRBV5-1|NA
TGCGCCAGCAGCTTCTCGGAGGACTATGGCTACACCTTC
CASSFSEDYGYTF
>few|TRBJ1-2|TRBV6-1|NA
TGTGCCAGCAGTGCTGACGGACAGCTTTATTACGGCTACACCTTC
CASSADGQLYYGYTF
>many|TRBJ2-5|TRBV5-1|NA
TGCGCCAGCACCTCCTTGGGCGGAGGGGGCTGGGAGACCCAGTACTTC
CASTSLGGGGWETQYF
>few|TRBJ2-7|TRBV19|NA
TGTGCCAGTAGTATGCCGGGACAAGACTACGAGCAGTACTTC
CASSMPGQDYEQYF
>few|TRBJ1-2|TRBV11-2|NA
TGTGCCAGCAGCTTTCCAGGGATCTATGGCTACACCTTC
CASSFPGIYGYTF
>NA|TRBJ1-2|TRBV7-9|NA
TGTGCCAGCAGCTTAGGGGGGGGTTACAACTATGGCTACACCTTC
CASSLGGGYNYGYTF
>few|TRBJ1-2|TRBV4-1|NA
TGCGCCAGCAGCCAAGAGCATAAGGCTACCTATGGCTACACCTTC
CASSQEHKATYGYTF
>few|TRBJ1-2|TRBV7-9|NA
TGTGCCAGCAGCCCAATTGCGACGGGAGGCTATGGCTACACCTTC
CASSPIATGGYGYTF
>NA|TRBJ1-1|TRBV5-1|TRBD1
TGCGCCAGCAGCTTGGCAGGGGGCTTGGGCACTGAAGCTTTCTTT
CASSLAGGLGTEAFF
>many|TRBJ1-2|TRBV4-1|TRBD1
TGCGCCAGCAGCCAAGCTACCCGGACAGGGGGCGGCTATGGCTACACCTTC
CASSQATRTGGGYGYTF
>few|TRBJ2-3|TRBV20-1|NA
TGCAGTGCTAGTGGGCTGGGCAGCACAGATACGCAGTATTTT
CSASGLGSTDTQYF
>many|TRBJ2-7|TRBV6-2/TRBV6-3|NA
TGTGCCAGCTCCGGGATCTCTACCTACGAGCAGTACTTC
CASSGISTYEQYF
>many|TRBJ2-7|TRBV7-6|NA
TGTGCCAGCAGCTTAGTTGGCGGGAATCGCCACGAGCAGTACTTC
CASSLVGGNRHEQYF
>few|TRBJ2-6|TRBV24-1|NA
TGTGCCACCGGGGGGATCGGGGCCAACGTCCTGACTTTC
CATGGIGANVLTF
>NA|TRBJ2-5|TRBV7-2|TRBD1
TGTGCCAGCAGCTTCCGGGACAGGGTCCCGACCCAGTACTTC
CASSFRDRVPTQYF
>NA|TRBJ2-7|TRBV4-3|TRBD1
TGCGCCAGCAGCCAGGAACAGGGGGCTCGGTACGAGCAGTACTTC
CASSQEQGARYEQYF
>many|TRBJ2-5|TRBV20-1|TRBD2
TGCAGTGCTAGGGGACTAGCGGGTGGAGAGACCCAGTACTTC
CSARGLAGGETQYF
>few|TRBJ2-7|TRBV7-8|TRBD2
TGTGCCAGCAGCTTAGGGCTAGCGGGGTCTTCCTACGAGCAGTACTTC
CASSLGLAGSSYEQYF
>once|TRBJ2-4|TRBV5-1|NA
TGCGCCAGCCAAAGGGCAGGGTCCAGCATTCAGTACTTC
CASQRAGSSIQYF
>NA|TRBJ1-5|TRBV7-2|NA
TGTGCCAGCAGCCCCCCAGGTTCTGGCAATCAGCCCCAGCATTTT
CASSPPGSGNQPQHF
>NA|TRBJ2-1|TRBV7-7|NA
TGTGCCAGCAGCTTAGTGATAGGCGGCGGGCAGTTCTTC
CASSLVIGGGQFF
>many|TRBJ1-2|TRBV5-4|TRBD1
TGTGCCAGCAGCCCCGGCCGGGGACAGAGGGAGGGCTACACCTTC
CASSPGRGQREGYTF
>NA|TRBJ1-2|TRBV6-4|NA
TGTGCCAGCAGTGTTACCGCCCAGGAGGTGGCTGGAGGCTACACCTTC
CASSVTAQEVAGGYTF
>NA|TRBJ2-5|TRBV7-9|NA
TGTGCCAGCAGCTTAGAATCAGGGTCGGGAGAGACCCAGTACTTC
CASSLESGSGETQYF
>many|TRBJ2-5|TRBV11-2|TRBD2
TGTGCCAGCAGCTTTAGCGGGAGGGCCGGTGAGACCCAGTACTTC
CASSFSGRAGETQYF
>few|TRBJ2-3|TRBV19|NA
TGTGCCAGCCGGAGTGAGACCTCCACAGATACGCAGTATTTT
CASRSETSTDTQYF
>NA|TRBJ2-5|TRBV7-2|TRBD2
TGTGCCAGCAGGGGGACTAGCGGGATTGGGACCCAGTACTTC
CASRGTSGIGTQYF
>NA|TRBJ1-2|TRBV5-1|NA
TGCGCCAGCAGCCCTCTTGGCCCGTCTGGTGGCTACACCTTC
CASSPLGPSGGYTF
>few|TRBJ2-7|TRBV11-2|TRBD1
TGTGCCAGCAGCTTAGACGCGGGACAGGGGGCTTACGAGCAGTACTTC
CASSLDAGQGAYEQYF
>NA|TRBJ2-3|TRBV5-8|NA
TGTGCCAGCAGCTTAATAGGCAGGCCTTCTAGCACAGATACGCAGTATTTT
CASSLIGRPSSTDTQYF
>NA|TRBJ2-3|TRBV3-1|NA
TGTGCCAGCAGCCTGGGACCGACACATACGCAGTATTTT
CASSLGPTHTQYF
>NA|TRBJ2-2|TRBV18|NA
TGTGCCAGCTCACCACCGGCCATGGGGACCGGGGAGCTGTTTTTT
CASSPPAMGTGELFF
>NA|TRBJ1-4|TRBV7-9|NA
TGTGCCAGCAGCCGGACGGGGATAGTTGAAAAACTGTTTTTT
CASSRTGIVEKLFF
>few|TRBJ2-1|TRBV11-2|NA
TGTGCCAGCAGCTTAGTCCAGTACAATGAGCAGTTCTTC
CASSLVQYNEQFF
>many|TRBJ2-1|TRBV2|NA
TGTGCCAGCAGTGAAACTACTAGCTGGCAGTTCTTC
CASSETTSWQFF
>NA|TRBJ2-1|TRBV25-1|TRBD1
TGTGCCAGCAGCGCCGGGACAGGGAGTGCCAATGAGCAGTTCTTC
CASSAGTGSANEQFF
>NA|TRBJ2-7|TRBV6-8|TRBD1
TGTGCCAGCACCAGGACAGGACTGGCCTACGAGCAGTACTTC
CASTRTGLAYEQYF
>NA|TRBJ1-2|TRBV20-1|NA
TGCAGTGCGCATCGACATCTTACTAACTATGGCTACACCTTC
CSAHRHLTNYGYTF
>NA|TRBJ1-3|TRBV30|NA
TGTGCCTGGAGTGTACGGGGAAACACCATATATTTT
CAWSVRGNTIYF